Listed below are T cell receptor beta chains from one sample, sequenced in a study of T cells in localized non-small cell lung cancer. Sequencing used immunoSEQ multiplex PCR; TCRdb keeps in-frame clones, though not all of them. The data contain 28,000 or so clones, 80% to 95% of them singletons. Source: peripheral blood, taken before any cancer treatment. The receptors were sampled from a female donor over 55 with stage II squamous cell lung carcinoma. Each CDR3 is given with its conserved first and last residue. The D gene is left open where the match is weak.

v_gene	d_gene	j_gene	CDR3aa
TRBV7-9	.	TRBJ1-6	CASSFPYGGAGGYNSPLHF
TRBV18	.	TRBJ1-5	CASSRGGDQPQHF
TRBV5-8	TRBD1	TRBJ1-1	CASSATGGGTEAFF
TRBV27	TRBD1	TRBJ2-5	CASSQGQGFLQETQYF
TRBV28	.	TRBJ2-7	CASSLQQGSEQYF
TRBV5-4	TRBD1	TRBJ2-4	CASSQPPGQGKNIQYF
TRBV5-1	.	TRBJ2-3	CASSPHDLDTQYF
TRBV20-1	TRBD1	TRBJ1-2	CSGETGYGYTF
TRBV21-1	.	TRBJ1-5	CASSIGTGNQPQHF
TRBV2	.	TRBJ1-2	CASIPESRGVYGYTF
TRBV6-1	TRBD1	TRBJ2-2	CASSELGDRDTGELFF
TRBV5-1	.	TRBJ2-6	CASSSLDRPNSGANVLTF
TRBV7-2	.	TRBJ2-1	CASSLPSNEQFF
TRBV9	.	TRBJ2-3	CASSVGRSTSTDTQYF
TRBV21-1	.	TRBJ2-7	CASSKGGVPYEQYF
TRBV5-4	.	TRBJ1-2	CASSLGGPYGYTF
TRBV7-9	.	TRBJ1-6	CASSLVAGAGPLHF
TRBV27	TRBD1	TRBJ2-2	CASSPFDRGSGELFF
TRBV5-1	TRBD1	TRBJ2-1	CASSHPDRENEQFF
TRBV30	TRBD1	TRBJ1-6	CACAGTGVGTPLHF
TRBV7-2	.	TRBJ1-6	CASSPVTQGGTLHF
TRBV29-1	.	TRBJ1-2	CSVARDRGGYTF
TRBV7-8	TRBD1	TRBJ1-2	CASTPLMTGQNYGYTF
TRBV19	.	TRBJ2-7	CASSIILGNYEQYF
TRBV5-1	TRBD1	TRBJ2-7	CASHRDRGPEQYF
TRBV19	.	TRBJ1-1	CASSIGQVNTEAFF
TRBV27	.	TRBJ2-3	CASSPPWGVKTDTQYF
TRBV7-8	TRBD2	TRBJ2-3	CASSLVLAGLDTQYF
TRBV28	.	TRBJ1-1	CATQSRGNTEAFF
TRBV9	TRBD1	TRBJ2-6	CASSVVKDRVSPSGANVLTF
TRBV2	.	TRBJ1-1	CASSETLYTEAFF
TRBV7-6	.	TRBJ1-1	CASSLSTGAGNTEAFF
TRBV29-1	.	TRBJ2-3	CSVPRADTQYF
TRBV7-2	.	TRBJ1-2	CASSGGWGYTF
TRBV7-2	TRBD2	TRBJ2-3	CASSDSGRPNTDTQYF
TRBV5-1	.	TRBJ2-3	CASSFVGATDTQYF
TRBV7-9	TRBD1	TRBJ2-2	CASSQNWDRTHGELFF
TRBV28	.	TRBJ1-2	CASLRRANYGYTF
TRBV7-2	.	TRBJ2-3	CASGSFADTQYF
TRBV5-4	.	TRBJ2-5	CASSPGGTEETQYF
TRBV5-6	.	TRBJ1-4	CASSLAGATNEKLFF
TRBV4-2	.	TRBJ1-5	CASSQEPDPLRVNQPQHF
TRBV6-5	.	TRBJ2-7	CASSYSTAASSYEQYF
TRBV10-2	.	TRBJ2-1	CASAAGTPSYNEQFF
TRBV4-3	.	TRBJ2-7	CASSQDRGAYEQYF